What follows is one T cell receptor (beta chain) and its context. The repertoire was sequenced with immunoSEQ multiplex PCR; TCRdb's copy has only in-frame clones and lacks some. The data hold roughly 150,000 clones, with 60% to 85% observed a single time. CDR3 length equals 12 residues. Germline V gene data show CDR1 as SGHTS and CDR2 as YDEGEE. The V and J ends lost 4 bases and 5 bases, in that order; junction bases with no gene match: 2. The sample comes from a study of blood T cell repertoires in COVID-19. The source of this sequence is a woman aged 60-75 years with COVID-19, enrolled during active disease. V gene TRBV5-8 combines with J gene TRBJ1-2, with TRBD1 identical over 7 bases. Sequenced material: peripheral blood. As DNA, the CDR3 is TGTGCCAGCAGCGCGACAGGGTATGGCTACACCTTC. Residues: CASSATGYGYTF. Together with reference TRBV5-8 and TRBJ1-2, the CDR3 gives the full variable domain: EAGVTQSPTHLIKTRGQQATLRCSPISGHTSVYWYQQALGLGLQFLLWYDEGEERNRGNFPPRFSGRQFPNYSSELNVNALELEDSALYLCASSATGYGYTFGSGTRLTVV.